This TCR beta chain was captured by sequencing in a study of T-cell reconstitution after alpha-beta-depleted transplantation in children. Overall study findings and caveats: One year after transplant, T-cell counts and diversity came mostly from newly produced T cells.

This clonotype was seen at least ten times. The antigen is undetermined. TCRbeta library construction was performed incorporating unique molecular identifiers. TCRdb itself ran the PCR reads through MiXCR, one entry per CDR3 protein. The table includes about 280,000 distinct CDR3 sequences, approximately 10% detected once. The receptor comes from a male patient between 2 and 10 years old who had a stem cell transplant for chronic granulomatous disease, so the T cells may come from the graft donor. The source was peripheral blood, collected 180 days after TCRalphabeta/CD19-depleted stem cell transplant.

CDR3 DNA sequence: TGTGCCAGCAGCTCAACACAAGAGCGGGAGGGCCACAATGAGCAGTTCTTC. As protein: CASSSTQEREGHNEQFF. V is TRBV7-9 and J is TRBJ2-1, with TRBD2 identical over 10 bases. There are 17 residues in the CDR3. With 4 bases clipped from V and 5 bases from J, the junction kept 11 bases outside the gene matches. Germline-derived CDR1 and CDR2 are SEHNR and FQNEAQ (reference sequence).